The present T cell receptor (beta chain) was sequenced within a study of T cells expressing NK-cell markers. Study-level results: The leading position in the CD3+CD56-NKG2C+ fraction of several donors also went to these clonotypes. Whether expanded NKG2C+ T cell clones were HCMV specific stayed uncertain. The share of CD8+ T cells held by dominant NKG2C+ clonotypes was roughly 1.0-7.5% in about 6 donors.

The CDR3 runs 19 residues. Germline lookup yields CDR1 SGHTA and CDR2 FQGTGA. Each CDR3 protein gets one entry in TCRdb, which reprocessed the 5' RACE reads and gives no DNA. This table holds more than 400,000 distinct CDR3 sequences. To note about this clonotype: Antigen unknown.

Sequencing input: blood T cells: a sorted CD56 or NKG2C T cell subset, CD4+ or CD8+ T cells, or bulk PBMC T cells (not recorded which). This clonotype was obtained from a woman between 18 and 70 years old in good health. This sequence joins TRBV7-3 and TRBJ2-2; with no DNA, the TCRdb D assignment of TRBD2 cannot be verified. The CDR3 loop reads CASSQGVLAGNANTGELFF.